This entry lists 27 T cell receptor beta chains sequenced from one sample in a study of T cell responses to AZD1222 COVID-19 vaccine. Profiling relied on immunoSEQ multiplex PCR, and the TCRdb table lists in-frame clones only, not all of them. The sample contains about 170,000 clones, roughly 92% of which appear only once. The sequences come from peripheral blood, collected on day 0 of AZD1222 vaccination. The receptors here all came from an adult in good health.

The V call is TRBV11-2, the J call TRBJ1-2, with 9 bases that match TRBD1. The CDR3 has 13 residues. Germline CDR1 SGHAT, CDR2 FQNNGV. Trimming cost V 5 bases and J 13 bases; bases outside gene matches: 11. The CDR3 bases are TGTGCCAGCAGCCGAAACCGGGACAGGGTTTCCACCTTC. Translated: CASSRNRDRVSTF. Variable domain in full (rest from reference TRBV11-2 and TRBJ1-2): EAGVAQSPRYKIIEKRQSVAFWCNPISGHATLYWYQQILGQGPKLLIQFQNNGVVDDSQLPKDRFSAERLKGVDSTLKIQPAKLEDSAVYLCASSRNRDRVSTFGSGTRLTVV.

The chain uses TRBV7-3 and TRBJ2-1; possible D gene TRBD1, 6 bases. The CDR3 sequence is 15 residues long. The germline V and J ends were trimmed by 5 bases and 0 bases, with 11 bases remaining between them. Germline assignment: CDR1 SGHTA and CDR2 FQGTGA. The CDR3: CASSQGRSSYNEQFF. For the CDR3, the DNA is TGTGCCAGCAGCCAGGGGCGTAGCTCCTACAATGAGCAGTTCTTC.

CDR3 in DNA: TGTGCCAGCAGCTTAGGGGCTCTCACTACCTTCACTGAGCAGTTCTTC. It translates to CASSLGALTTFTEQFF. V gene TRBV7-2 combines with J gene TRBJ2-1, with D unclear. In germline, CDR1 is SGHTA, CDR2 FQGNSA. The CDR3 extends over 16 amino acids. The V gene lost 1 base and the J gene lost 9 bases, with 19 bases spanning the gap.

This clone has a single count. The chain joins TRBV19 to TRBJ2-1; TRBD2 aligns across 7 bases. CDR3 size: 14 residues. Germline-derived CDR1 and CDR2 are LNHDA and SQIVND (reference sequence). Trimming at V came to 6 bases and at J to 5 bases, leaving 7 bases not matched to a gene. The CDR3 DNA is TGTGCCAGTAGACCGGGCGGGAGCAACAATGAGCAGTTCTTC. Amino acid sequence: CASRPGGSNNEQFF.

This chain links TRBV11-2 with TRBJ2-2; 10 nucleotides line up with TRBD2. V lost 2 bases and J lost 4; bases outside the gene matches: 4. This CDR3 has 16 residues. Looked up from germline, CDR1 is SGHAT and CDR2 is FQNNGV. CDR3 in amino acids: CASSLSASGSTGELFF. The CDR3 DNA reads as TGTGCCAGCAGCTTATCAGCTAGCGGGAGCACCGGGGAGCTGTTTTTT.

The chain couples TRBV19 to TRBJ2-3; the D gene could be TRBD1 or TRBD2 (5 bases each). V dropped 2 bases and J dropped 0 bases, with 18 bases sitting between them. Germline loops: CDR1 LNHDA, CDR2 SQIVND (reference sequence). The CDR3 runs 18 residues. In DNA, the CDR3 is TGTGCCAGTAGTATACCGGGACCGCAGACTACTAGCACAGATACGCAGTATTTT. This translates into CASSIPGPQTTSTDTQYF.

V and J are TRBV2 and TRBJ2-4; D is possibly TRBD2 (6 bases). Germline V gives CDR1 SNHLY, CDR2 FYNNEI. This CDR3 region has 14 residues. V was trimmed by 8 bases and J by 2 bases, leaving 13 bases between them. The DNA for the CDR3 is TGTGCCAGCCTCGGAGGGGAATCCAAAAACATTCAGTACTTC. Translating gives CASLGGESKNIQYF. The full variable domain, with the rest looked up from reference TRBV2 and TRBJ2-4, is EPEVTQTPSHQVTQMGQEVILRCVPISNHLYFYWYRQILGQKVEFLVSFYNNEISEKSEIFDDQFSVERPDGSNFTLKIRSTKLEDSAMYFCASLGGESKNIQYFGAGTRLSVL.

This sequence joins TRBV5-1 and TRBJ1-2; maybe TRBD1 (6 bases). V was cut by 4 bases and J by 4 bases, with 17 bases left in between. Germline-derived CDR1 and CDR2 are SGHRS and YFSETQ. This CDR3 has 15 amino acids. This chain's CDR3 is CASSRAQGLGYGYTF. The CDR3 DNA is TGCGCCAGCAGCAGGGCTCAGGGGTTGGGCTATGGCTACACCTTC.

V is TRBV4-2 and J is TRBJ2-7, with 9 bases that match TRBD1. Germline V lookup: CDR1 LGHNA, CDR2 YNFKEQ. The CDR3 is 16 amino acids. V gave up 4 bases and J gave up 0 bases; unmatched junction bases: 7. The CDR3 sequence: CASSRRTGDSSYEQYF. The CDR3 coding sequence is TGTGCCAGCAGCCGACGGACAGGGGACTCCTCCTACGAGCAGTACTTC.

The V and J genes are TRBV7-9 and TRBJ1-1; TRBD1 matches 9 bases. J gave up 6 bases and V 6 bases, and 11 bases lay outside the gene matches. Germline V gene sequence: CDR1 SEHNR, CDR2 FQNEAQ (reference sequence). CDR3 size: 15 residues. As DNA, the CDR3 is TGTGCCAGCAGACGGACAGGGGCAGGACCTTCTGAAGCTTTCTTT. This gives the protein CASRRTGAGPSEAFF.

The chain is built from TRBV6-5 and TRBJ1-2; D perhaps matches TRBD1 (6 bases). Trimming removed 7 bases from V and 7 bases from J, with 16 bases in between. This CDR3 has 13 residues. Germline V CDR1 and CDR2: MNHEY, SVGAGI. CDR3 coding DNA: TGTGCCAGCAACAGCGGGCAGGGGTTTGGCTACACCTTC. As protein: CASNSGQGFGYTF.

In this sample, this clone turned up once. The chain recombines TRBV7-8 with TRBJ1-2, with D possibly being TRBD1 (5 bases). CDR3 length equals 14 residues. The V end lost 5 bases, the J end lost 7 bases, and 17 bases lay between the germline ends. CDR1 is SGHVS, CDR2 FQNEAQ, per germline. The CDR3 region is CASSVRDSQGGYTF. The CDR3 nucleotides read TGTGCCAGCAGCGTACGGGACTCCCAGGGTGGCTACACCTTC. The whole variable domain, remainder taken from reference TRBV7-8 and TRBJ1-2, is GAGVSQSPRYKVAKRGQDVALRCDPISGHVSLFWYQQALGQGPEFLTYFQNEAQLDKSGLPSDRFFAERPEGSVSTLKIQRTQQEDSAVYLCASSVRDSQGGYTFGSGTRLTVV.

In DNA form, the CDR3 reads TGTGCCAGCAGCGCCGGGACAGGAATCCAAGAGACCCAGTACTTC. It yields the protein CASSAGTGIQETQYF. This chain joins TRBV25-1 and TRBJ2-5; 8 bases fit TRBD1. Germline values: CDR1 MGHDK, CDR2 SYGVNS. The CDR3 is made up of 15 amino acids. Trimming took 6 bases from V and 1 from J; bases not matched to a gene: 7.

The CDR3 DNA is TGTGCCAGCAGTTTATTAGGGGGTCTTAACTATGGCTACACCTTC. It codes for CASSLLGGLNYGYTF. V gene TRBV27 combines with J gene TRBJ1-2; possibly TRBD1 for D (6 bases). V was pared by 1 base and J by 1 base, with 10 bases between. The CDR3 extends over 15 amino acids. Germline V gene lookup returns CDR1 MNHEY and CDR2 SMNVEV (reference sequence).

This clone was counted a few times. The chain recombines TRBV7-2 with TRBJ1-2; perhaps TRBD1 as D (6 bases). Germline V CDR1 and CDR2: SGHTA, FQGNSA. CDR3 length: 12 residues. Trimming removed 3 bases at V and 8 bases at J, with 10 bases between. The CDR3 here is CASSFHREGYTF. DNA of the CDR3: TGTGCCAGCAGCTTTCACAGGGAGGGCTACACCTTC.

The chain is built from TRBV5-1 and TRBJ1-2, with 9 bases that match TRBD1. The CDR3 length is 14 residues. The junction had 11 bases not matched to a gene; V was cut back by 0 bases and J by 14 bases. The germline V gene has CDR1 SGHRS and CDR2 YFSETQ. The CDR3 DNA follows: TGCGCCAGCAGCTTGGGACAGGGGGGAATCGACTTAACCTTC. Translation gives CASSLGQGGIDLTF.

The chain carries TRBV2 and TRBJ1-1; D is possibly TRBD1 (5 bases). The CDR3 consists of 14 residues. Germline assignment: CDR1 SNHLY and CDR2 FYNNEI. V gave up 5 bases and J gave up 5 bases, with 15 bases separating them. The DNA for the CDR3 is TGTGCCAGCAGTAGGGTCAGGGAGAGAACTGAAGCTTTCTTT. Encoded protein: CASSRVRERTEAFF.

This chain links TRBV5-1 with TRBJ2-5; 8 nucleotides line up with TRBD2. The germline V gene encodes CDR1 SGHRS and CDR2 YFSETQ. Losses at the gene ends were 0 bases for V and 6 bases for J; bases not matched to a gene: 4. CDR3 length: 14 amino acids. CDR3 amino acids: CASSLGTSTQTQYF. CDR3 coding DNA: TGCGCCAGCAGCTTGGGGACTAGCACCCAGACCCAGTACTTC.

In its sample, this clone was seen a few times. The chain is built from TRBV6-5 and TRBJ2-1; TRBD1 might be the D (5 bases). CDR1 and CDR2 from the germline V gene are MNHEY and SVGAGI. The CDR3 is 11 residues long. The V and J ends lost 2 bases and 9 bases respectively, with 5 bases between them. This CDR3 reads CASSYRGEQFF. CDR3 nucleotides: TGTGCCAGCAGTTACAGGGGTGAGCAGTTCTTC.

The rearrangement links TRBV5-1 to TRBJ2-1; TRBD2 matches at 8 bases. J lost 5 bases, V lost 6 bases, and 7 bases had no gene match. Germline CDR1 and CDR2: SGHRS and YFSETQ. This CDR3 contains 14 residues. CDR3 loop: CASKNSGIHNEQFF. CDR3 DNA sequence: TGCGCCAGCAAGAATAGCGGGATCCACAATGAGCAGTTCTTC.

In this sample, this clone turned up once. The chain joins TRBV7-9 to TRBJ2-7, with 8 bases matching TRBD2. The ends lost 4 bases at V and 3 bases at J; junction bases unmatched: 8. The CDR3 length is 15 residues. In germline, CDR1 is SEHNR, CDR2 FQNEAQ (reference sequence). The CDR3, as DNA: TGTGCCAGCAGCTCCCCCCGGGAGGGGTACTACGAGCAGTACTTC. This gives the protein CASSSPREGYYEQYF.

V is TRBV5-8 and J is TRBJ2-7; perhaps TRBD2 as D (5 bases). Germline-derived CDR1 and CDR2 are SGHTS and YDEGEE. The CDR3 runs to 13 residues. V lost 2 bases to trimming and J lost 9 bases, with 15 bases between them. DNA for the CDR3: TGTGCCAGCAGCTTAAGCGGACCGTACCGGCAGTACTTC. It encodes CASSLSGPYRQYF.

The chain carries TRBV5-6 and TRBJ2-1, with 7 bases fitting TRBD2. Per germline, CDR1 SGHDT and CDR2 YYEEEE. The CDR3 sequence is 15 residues long. After removal of 4 bases from V and 2 bases from J, the junction contained 6 bases not matched to a gene. Here the CDR3 reads CASSGGLGPYNEQFF. DNA for the CDR3: TGTGCCAGCAGCGGCGGACTAGGTCCCTACAATGAGCAGTTCTTC.

The gene calls are TRBV7-9 and TRBJ2-1, with 14 bases identical to TRBD2. Germline-derived CDR1 and CDR2 are SEHNR and FQNEAQ (reference sequence). The J segment lost 2 bases and the V segment lost 3 bases, leaving 9 bases of the junction unmatched. The CDR3 contains 19 residues. CDR3 loop: CASSFRGTSGGLPYNEQFF. CDR3 bases: TGTGCCAGCAGCTTCCGGGGGACTAGCGGGGGCCTTCCCTACAATGAGCAGTTCTTC.

This chain joins TRBV6-5 and TRBJ2-7; 12 bases are a match to TRBD2. This CDR3 has 15 amino acids. Germline V gene sequence: CDR1 MNHEY, CDR2 SVGAGI. Trimming removed 6 bases from V and 3 bases from J; junction bases left unmatched: 6. CDR3 DNA: TGTGCCAGCAGAAACGGACTAGCGGGATACTACGAGCAGTACTTC. Translation gives CASRNGLAGYYEQYF.

The DNA of the CDR3 is TGCAGCGTTGAAGATCAGGGAAGTGAAAAACTGTTTTTT. Amino acids: CSVEDQGSEKLFF. This chain connects TRBV29-1 to TRBJ1-4; possibly TRBD1 for D (5 bases). Germline V gives CDR1 SQVTM, CDR2 ANQGSEA. Trimming pared 0 bases from V and 7 bases from J, leaving 9 bases between. The CDR3 is 13 amino acids.

The chain couples TRBV19 to TRBJ2-7; TRBD1 is a possible D gene (5 bases). V was clipped by 0 bases and J by 4 bases, with 10 bases between them. This CDR3 region has 14 residues. CDR1 is LNHDA, CDR2 SQIVND, per germline (reference sequence). The CDR3 protein is CASSIDQGRYEQYF. In nucleotides, the CDR3 is TGTGCCAGTAGTATAGACCAGGGAAGGTACGAGCAGTACTTC.